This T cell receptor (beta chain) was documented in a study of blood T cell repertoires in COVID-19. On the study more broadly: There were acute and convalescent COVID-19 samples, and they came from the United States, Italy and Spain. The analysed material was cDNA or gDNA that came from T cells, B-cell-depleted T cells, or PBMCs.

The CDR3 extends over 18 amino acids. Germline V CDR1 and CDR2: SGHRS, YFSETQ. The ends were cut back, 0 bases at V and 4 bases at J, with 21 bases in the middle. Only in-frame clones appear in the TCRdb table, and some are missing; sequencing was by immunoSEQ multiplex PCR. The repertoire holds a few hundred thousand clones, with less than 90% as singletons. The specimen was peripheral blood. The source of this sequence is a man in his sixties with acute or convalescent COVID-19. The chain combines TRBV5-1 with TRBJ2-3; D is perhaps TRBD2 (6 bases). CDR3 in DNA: TGCGCCAGCAGCTTGGCCTCGGGATCTAGCGCGACACCAGATACGCAGTATTTT. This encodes CASSLASGSSATPDTQYF.